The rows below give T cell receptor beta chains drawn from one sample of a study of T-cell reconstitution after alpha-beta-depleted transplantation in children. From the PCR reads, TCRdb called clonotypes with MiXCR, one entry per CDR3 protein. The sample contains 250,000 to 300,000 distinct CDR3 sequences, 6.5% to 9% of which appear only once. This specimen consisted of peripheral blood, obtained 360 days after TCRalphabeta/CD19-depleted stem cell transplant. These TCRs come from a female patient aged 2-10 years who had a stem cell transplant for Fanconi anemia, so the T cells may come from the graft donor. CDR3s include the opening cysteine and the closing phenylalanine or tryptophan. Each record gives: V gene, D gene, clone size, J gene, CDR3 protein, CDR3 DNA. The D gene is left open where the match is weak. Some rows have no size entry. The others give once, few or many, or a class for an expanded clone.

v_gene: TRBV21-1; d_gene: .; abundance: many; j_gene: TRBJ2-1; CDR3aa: CASSTRIAVAGGHNEQFF; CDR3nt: TGTGCCAGCAGCACTAGGATCGCCGTAGCGGGGGGCCACAATGAGCAGTTCTTC
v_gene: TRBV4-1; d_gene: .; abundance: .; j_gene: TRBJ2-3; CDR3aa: CASSQDGRLYTDTQYF; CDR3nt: TGCGCCAGCAGCCAAGATGGTCGGCTGTATACAGATACGCAGTATTTT
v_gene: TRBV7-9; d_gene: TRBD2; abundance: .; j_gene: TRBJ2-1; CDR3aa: CASSSGLVNEQFF; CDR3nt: TGTGCCAGCAGCTCCGGACTAGTAAATGAGCAGTTCTTC
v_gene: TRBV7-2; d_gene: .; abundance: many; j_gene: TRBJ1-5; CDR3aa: CASSLDVRRDQPQHF; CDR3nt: TGTGCCAGCAGCTTAGATGTCAGGCGAGATCAGCCCCAGCATTTT
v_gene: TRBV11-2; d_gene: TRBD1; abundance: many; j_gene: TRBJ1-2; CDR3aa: CASSRRTGLANYGYTF; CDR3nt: TGTGCCAGCAGCCGCCGGACAGGGCTAGCTAACTATGGCTACACCTTC
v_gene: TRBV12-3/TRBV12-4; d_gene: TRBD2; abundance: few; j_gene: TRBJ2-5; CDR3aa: CASSFPHGATSLAGVRGETQYF; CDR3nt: TGTGCCAGCAGTTTTCCTCACGGCGCCACTTCTCTAGCGGGAGTACGGGGGGAGACCCAGTACTTC
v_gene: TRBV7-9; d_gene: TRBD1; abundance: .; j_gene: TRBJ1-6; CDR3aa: CASSGRQGAVDSPLHF; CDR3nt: TGTGCCAGCAGCGGGAGACAGGGGGCTGTGGATTCACCCCTCCACTTT
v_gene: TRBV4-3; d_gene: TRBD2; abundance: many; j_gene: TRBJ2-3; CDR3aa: CASSLSRLAGGPSSTDTQYF; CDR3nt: TGCGCCAGCAGCCTGTCAAGACTAGCGGGGGGGCCATCAAGCACAGATACGCAGTATTTT
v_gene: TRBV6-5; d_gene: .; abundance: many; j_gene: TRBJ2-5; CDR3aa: CASSYLRGREETQYF; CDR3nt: TGTGCCAGCAGTTACTTACGGGGTAGAGAGGAGACCCAGTACTTC
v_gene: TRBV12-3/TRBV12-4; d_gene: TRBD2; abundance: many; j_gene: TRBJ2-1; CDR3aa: CASGDYANEQFF; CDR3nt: TGTGCCAGCGGGGACTACGCCAATGAGCAGTTCTTC
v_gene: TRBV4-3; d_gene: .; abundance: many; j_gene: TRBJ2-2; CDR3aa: CASSQDPGSNTGELFF; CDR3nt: TGCGCCAGCAGCCAAGATCCGGGATCGAACACCGGGGAGCTGTTTTTT
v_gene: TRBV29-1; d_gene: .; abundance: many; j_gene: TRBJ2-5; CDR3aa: CSVVSPSTPGVQETQYF; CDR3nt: TGCAGCGTTGTTTCCCCATCGACCCCAGGGGTCCAAGAGACCCAGTACTTC
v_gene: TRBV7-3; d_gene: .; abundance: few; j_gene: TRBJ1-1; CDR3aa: CASSPGWNTEAFF; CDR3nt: TGTGCCAGCAGCCCCGGGTGGAACACTGAAGCTTTCTTT
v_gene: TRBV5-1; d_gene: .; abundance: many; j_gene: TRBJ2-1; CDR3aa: CASSFQPDREQFF; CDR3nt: TGCGCCAGCAGCTTCCAACCTGACAGGGAGCAGTTCTTC
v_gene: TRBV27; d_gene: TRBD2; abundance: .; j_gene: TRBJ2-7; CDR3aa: CASHPGLAGPYEQYF; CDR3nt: TGTGCCAGCCATCCGGGACTAGCGGGTCCTTACGAGCAGTACTTC
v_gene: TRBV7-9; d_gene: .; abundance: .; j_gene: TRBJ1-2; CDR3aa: CASSLARGYTF; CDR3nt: TGTGCCAGCAGCTTAGCTCGGGGCTACACCTTC